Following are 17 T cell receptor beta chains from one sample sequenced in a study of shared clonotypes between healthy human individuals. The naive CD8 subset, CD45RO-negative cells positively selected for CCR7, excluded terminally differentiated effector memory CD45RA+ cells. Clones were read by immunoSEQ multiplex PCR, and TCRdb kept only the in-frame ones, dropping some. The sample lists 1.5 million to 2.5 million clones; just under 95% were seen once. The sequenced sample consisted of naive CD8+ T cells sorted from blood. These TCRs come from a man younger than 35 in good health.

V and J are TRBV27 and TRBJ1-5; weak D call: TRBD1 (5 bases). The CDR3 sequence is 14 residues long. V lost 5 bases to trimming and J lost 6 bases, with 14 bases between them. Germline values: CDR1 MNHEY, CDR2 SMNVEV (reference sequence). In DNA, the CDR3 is TGTGCCAGCAGTGACATCAGGGTCGGTCAGCCCCAGCATTTT. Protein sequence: CASSDIRVGQPQHF.

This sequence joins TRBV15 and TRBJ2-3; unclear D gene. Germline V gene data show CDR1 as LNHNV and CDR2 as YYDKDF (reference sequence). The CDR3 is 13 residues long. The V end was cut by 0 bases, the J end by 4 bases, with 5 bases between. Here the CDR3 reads CATSRDYSDTQYF. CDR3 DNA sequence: TGTGCCACCAGCAGAGATTATTCAGATACGCAGTATTTT.

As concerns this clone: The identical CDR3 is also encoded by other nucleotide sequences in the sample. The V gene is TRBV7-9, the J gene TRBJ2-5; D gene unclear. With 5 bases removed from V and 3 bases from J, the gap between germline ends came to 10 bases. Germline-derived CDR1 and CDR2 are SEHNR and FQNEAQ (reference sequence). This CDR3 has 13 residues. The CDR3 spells CASSLVVEETQYF. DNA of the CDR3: TGTGCCAGCAGCCTAGTAGTGGAAGAGACCCAGTACTTC.

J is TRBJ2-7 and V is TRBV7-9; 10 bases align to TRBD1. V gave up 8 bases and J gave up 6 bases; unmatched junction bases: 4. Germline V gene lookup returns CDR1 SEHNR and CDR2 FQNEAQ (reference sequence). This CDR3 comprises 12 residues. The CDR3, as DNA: TGTGCCAGCGGGGACAGGGGTGGCGAGCAGTACTTC. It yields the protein CASGDRGGEQYF. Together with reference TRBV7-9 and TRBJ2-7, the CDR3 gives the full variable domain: DTGVSQNPRHKITKRGQNVTFRCDPISEHNRLYWYRQTLGQGPEFLTYFQNEAQLEKSRLLSDRFSAERPKGSFSTLEIQRTEQGDSAMYLCASGDRGGEQYFGPGTRLTVT.

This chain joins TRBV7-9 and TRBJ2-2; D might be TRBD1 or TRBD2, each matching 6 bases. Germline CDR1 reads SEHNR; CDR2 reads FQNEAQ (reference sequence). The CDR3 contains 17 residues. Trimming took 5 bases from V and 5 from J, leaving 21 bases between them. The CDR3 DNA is TGTGCCAGCAGCACCTCTTCACGGGGGCATCGGACCGGGGAGCTGTTTTTT. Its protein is CASSTSSRGHRTGELFF.

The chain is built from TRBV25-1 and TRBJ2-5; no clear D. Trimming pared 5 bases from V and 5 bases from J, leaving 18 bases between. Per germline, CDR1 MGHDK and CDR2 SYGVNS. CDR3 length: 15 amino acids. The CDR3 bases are TGTGCCAGCAGTCCCTGGGCCGAACCCGGGGAGACCCAGTACTTC. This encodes CASSPWAEPGETQYF.

This CDR3 reads CASSPIFGSSYEQYF. CDR3 DNA: TGCGCCAGCAGCCCTATATTTGGCAGCTCCTACGAGCAGTACTTC. The chain joins TRBV4-1 to TRBJ2-7; D gene ambiguous. Germline V gene lookup returns CDR1 MGHRA and CDR2 YSYEKL. The CDR3 has 15 amino acids. V was trimmed by 4 bases and J by 0 bases, leaving 13 bases between them.

CDR3 nucleotide sequence: TGCGCCAGCAGCATCCGGGGGGGTGAGCAGTTCTTC. The encoded protein is CASSIRGGEQFF. The rearrangement links TRBV4-3 to TRBJ2-1, with TRBD2 matching over 8 bases. The V and J ends lost 5 bases and 9 bases, in that order; junction bases with no gene match: 3. Germline CDR1 and CDR2: LGHNA and YSLEER. The CDR3 contains 12 residues.

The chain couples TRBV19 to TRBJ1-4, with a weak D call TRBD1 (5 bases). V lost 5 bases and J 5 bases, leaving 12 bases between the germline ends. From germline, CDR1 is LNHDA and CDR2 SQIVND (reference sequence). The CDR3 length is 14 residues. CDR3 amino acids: CASSLGPNNEKLFF. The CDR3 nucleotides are TGTGCCAGTAGTTTGGGGCCTAACAATGAAAAACTGTTTTTT.

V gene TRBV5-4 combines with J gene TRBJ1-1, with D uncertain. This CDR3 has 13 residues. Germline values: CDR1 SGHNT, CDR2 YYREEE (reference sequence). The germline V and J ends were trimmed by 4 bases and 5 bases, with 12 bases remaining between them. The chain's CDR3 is CASSEVEVTEAFF. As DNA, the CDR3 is TGTGCCAGCAGCGAGGTAGAGGTGACTGAAGCTTTCTTT.

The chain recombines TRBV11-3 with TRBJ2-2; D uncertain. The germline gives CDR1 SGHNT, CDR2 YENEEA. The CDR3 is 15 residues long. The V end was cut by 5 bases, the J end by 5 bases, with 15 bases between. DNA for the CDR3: TGTGCCAGCAGCGAAAGAGGCGGCGTGACCGGGGAGCTGTTTTTT. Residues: CASSERGGVTGELFF.

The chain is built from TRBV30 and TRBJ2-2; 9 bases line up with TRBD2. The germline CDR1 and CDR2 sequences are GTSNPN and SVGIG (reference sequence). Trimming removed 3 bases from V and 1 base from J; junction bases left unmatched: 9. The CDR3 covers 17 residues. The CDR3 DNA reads TGTGCCTGGAGGAGGTTAGCGGGAGCCATGAACACCGGGGAGCTGTTTTTT. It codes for CAWRRLAGAMNTGELFF.

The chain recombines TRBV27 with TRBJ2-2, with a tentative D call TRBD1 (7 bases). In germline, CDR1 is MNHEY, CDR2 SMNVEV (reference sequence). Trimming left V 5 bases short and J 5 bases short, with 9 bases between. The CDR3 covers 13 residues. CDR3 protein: CASSAGGTGELFF. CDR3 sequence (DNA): TGTGCCAGCAGTGCAGGGGGGACCGGGGAGCTGTTTTTT.

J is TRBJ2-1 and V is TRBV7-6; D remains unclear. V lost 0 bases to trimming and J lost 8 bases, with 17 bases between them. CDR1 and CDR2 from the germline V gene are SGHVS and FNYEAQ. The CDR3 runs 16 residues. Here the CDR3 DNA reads TGTGCCAGCAGCTTAGCAGTAGGCGCCCCTACGCATGAGCAGTTCTTC. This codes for CASSLAVGAPTHEQFF.

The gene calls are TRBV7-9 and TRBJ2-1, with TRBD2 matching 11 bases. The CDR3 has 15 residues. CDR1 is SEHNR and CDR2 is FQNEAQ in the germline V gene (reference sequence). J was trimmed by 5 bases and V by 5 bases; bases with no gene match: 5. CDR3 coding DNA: TGTGCCAGCAGCCATGCTAGCGGGGGGCACAATGAGCAGTTCTTC. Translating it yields CASSHASGGHNEQFF.

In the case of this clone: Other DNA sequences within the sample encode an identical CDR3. The CDR3 sequence: CASSVGGMNTEAFF. For the CDR3, the DNA is TGTGCCAGCAGCGTAGGGGGTATGAACACTGAAGCTTTCTTT. The chain employs TRBV9 and TRBJ1-1, with D uncertain. V lost 0 bases and J 0 bases, leaving 6 bases between the germline ends. The CDR3 contains 14 residues. Germline V gene data show CDR1 as SGDLS and CDR2 as YYNGEE. Supplemented by reference TRBV9 and TRBJ1-1, the full variable domain reads DSGVTQTPKHLITATGQRVTLRCSPRSGDLSVYWYQQSLDQGLQFLIQYYNGEERAKGNILERFSAQQFPDLHSELNLSSLELGDSALYFCASSVGGMNTEAFFGQGTRLTVV.

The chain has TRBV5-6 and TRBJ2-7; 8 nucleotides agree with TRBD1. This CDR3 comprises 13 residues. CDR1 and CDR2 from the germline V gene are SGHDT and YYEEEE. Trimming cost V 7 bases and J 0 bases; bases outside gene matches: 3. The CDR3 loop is CASGQGASYEQYF. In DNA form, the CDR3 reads TGTGCCAGCGGACAGGGAGCCTCCTACGAGCAGTACTTC.